This T cell receptor (beta chain) was obtained from a study of chronic HIV infection and antiretroviral therapy. The CDR3 contains 13 residues. Deletions cut 2 bases from V and 6 bases from J, with 11 bases between. Germline V gene sequence: CDR1 MDHEN, CDR2 SYDVKM. A single record per CDR3 protein comes from TCRdb applying MiXCR to the 5' RACE reads. Of 30,000 to 45,000 distinct CDR3 sequences listed, 8% to 10% are singletons. The V and J genes are TRBV28 and TRBJ2-7, with D possibly TRBD1 on 6 matching bases. The receptor comes from an adult who had HIV and had not received antiretroviral therapy, or was an uninfected healthy control (not recorded which). The sequenced material came from peripheral blood. For the CDR3, the DNA is TGTGCCAGCAGTTTACAGGGGTCCCTCGAGCAGTACTTC. Translated, it gives CASSLQGSLEQYF.